These 4 T cell receptor beta chains came from one sample sequenced in a study of shared clonotypes between healthy human individuals. TCRdb keeps only in-frame clones here, not all; method: immunoSEQ multiplex PCR. The table lists millions of clones, approximately 94% of them singletons. Positively selected for CCR7, the CD45RO-negative cells used as naive CD8 cells excluded terminally differentiated effector memory CD45RA+ cells. The sequenced material came from naive CD8+ T cells sorted from blood. Receptor source: a man aged 18 to 30 in good health.

The chain uses TRBV7-9 and TRBJ2-1; TRBD2 aligns across 7 bases. The germline V gene has CDR1 SEHNR and CDR2 FQNEAQ (reference sequence). The CDR3 contains 14 residues. Trimming removed 6 bases from V and 10 bases from J; junction bases left unmatched: 12. CDR3 residues: CASSGERGMMEQFF. CDR3 in DNA: TGTGCCAGCAGTGGGGAGCGGGGCATGATGGAGCAGTTCTTC.

This chain joins TRBV10-1 and TRBJ2-7, with 7 bases that match TRBD1. This CDR3 contains 13 residues. Germline-derived CDR1 and CDR2 are WNHNN and SYGVQD (reference sequence). V gave up 8 bases and J gave up 1 base; unmatched junction bases: 5. CDR3 amino acids: CASPGTVSYEQYF. DNA of the CDR3: TGCGCCAGCCCCGGGACAGTTTCCTACGAGCAGTACTTC.

V is TRBV6-1 and J is TRBJ2-1; no firm D call. The CDR3 sequence is 11 residues long. CDR1 and CDR2 from the germline V gene are MNHNS and SASEGT. Trimming removed 2 bases at V and 10 bases at J, with 6 bases between. The CDR3 region is CASSESGEQFF. The CDR3 DNA sequence: TGTGCCAGCAGTGAATCTGGCGAGCAGTTCTTC.

V gene TRBV7-3 combines with J gene TRBJ1-2; no reliable D call. V was cut by 10 bases and J by 3 bases, with 12 bases left in between. The germline gives CDR1 SGHTA, CDR2 FQGTGA. This CDR3 spans 12 amino acids. The CDR3 DNA reads as TGTGCCACCACGGGCACGGACTATGGCTACACCTTC. This gives the protein CATTGTDYGYTF.